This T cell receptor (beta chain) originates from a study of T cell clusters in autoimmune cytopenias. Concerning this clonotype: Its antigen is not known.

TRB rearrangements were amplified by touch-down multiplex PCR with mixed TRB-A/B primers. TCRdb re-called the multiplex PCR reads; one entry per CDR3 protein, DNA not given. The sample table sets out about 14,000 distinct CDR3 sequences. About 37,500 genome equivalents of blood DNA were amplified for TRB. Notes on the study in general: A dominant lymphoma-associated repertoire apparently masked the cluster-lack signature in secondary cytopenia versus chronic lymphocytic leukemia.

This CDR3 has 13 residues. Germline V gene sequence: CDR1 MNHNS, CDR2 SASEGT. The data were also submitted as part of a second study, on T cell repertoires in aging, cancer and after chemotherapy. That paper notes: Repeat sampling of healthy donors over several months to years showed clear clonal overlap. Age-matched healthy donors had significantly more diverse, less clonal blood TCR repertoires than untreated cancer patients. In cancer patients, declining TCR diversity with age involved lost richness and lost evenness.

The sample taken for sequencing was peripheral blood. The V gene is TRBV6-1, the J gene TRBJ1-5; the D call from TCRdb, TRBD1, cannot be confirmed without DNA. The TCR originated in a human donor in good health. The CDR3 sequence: CAHGQGYNQPQHF.